Listed below are T cell receptor beta chains from one sample, sequenced in a study of cytomegalovirus exposure and HLA in healthy donors. Using immunoSEQ multiplex PCR, the repertoire was profiled, and TCRdb retains in-frame clones only, with some absent. The table lists some 150,000 clones, just under 80% of them singletons. Sequenced input: PBMCs. The source is a woman aged 45-65 years in good health and CMV-seronegative. The CDR3 runs from the conserved cysteine through the conserved F or W. A D gene is named only where the DNA matches it firmly. Expanded clones are given a class, and other clones once, few, many or no size at all.

DNA | CDR3 | V | size | D | J
TGTGCCAGCAGAATGGTGGGGCACACAGATACGCAGTATTTT | CASRMVGHTDTQYF | TRBV6-1 | - | - | TRBJ2-3
TGTGCCAGCAGCTTAGGAGGGGGCGATGGGCAGTACTTC | CASSLGGGDGQYF | TRBV11-3 | - | TRBD1 | TRBJ2-7
TGTGCCAGTAGTATCGTGTTCACAGGGAGGGACTATGGCTACACCTTC | CASSIVFTGRDYGYTF | TRBV19 | once | - | TRBJ1-2
TGTGCCAGCAGCTTAATTAATAGCAATCAGCCCCAGCATTTT | CASSLINSNQPQHF | TRBV7-2 | - | - | TRBJ1-5
TGCGCCAGCAGCTTGGTTTGGACCTCCATTAGGACAGGGTCATACGAGCAGTACTTC | CASSLVWTSIRTGSYEQYF | TRBV5-1 | - | TRBD1 | TRBJ2-7
TGTGCCAGCTCGGTAGGGGTCTATAGCACAGATACGCAGTATTTT | CASSVGVYSTDTQYF | TRBV6-1 | - | - | TRBJ2-3
TGTGCCAGCAGCTTAGCGTGGACAGCTGATAACTATGGCTACACCTTC | CASSLAWTADNYGYTF | TRBV7-9 | - | - | TRBJ1-2
TGTGCCAGCTCACCGACTTTAAAGGAGACCCAGTACTTC | CASSPTLKETQYF | TRBV18 | - | - | TRBJ2-5
TGTGCCAGCAGTCCGGACAGGGACTATGGCTACACCTTC | CASSPDRDYGYTF | TRBV5-6 | - | TRBD1 | TRBJ1-2
TGTGCCAGCAGCCCCGCAGGACAAGAGACCCAGTACTTC | CASSPAGQETQYF | TRBV5-6 | - | - | TRBJ2-5
TGTGCCAGCAGTTACCTGGCGAGAGGTCTACGTGGCTACGCCTTC | CASSYLARGLRGYAF | TRBV6-5 | - | - | TRBJ1-2
TGTGCCAGCAGGGGACAGGGGGCTATCATTCAGTACTTC | CASRGQGAIIQYF | TRBV25-1 | - | TRBD1 | TRBJ2-4
TGCGCCAGCAGCCGAGGACAGGCTATGAACACTGAAGCTTTCTTT | CASSRGQAMNTEAFF | TRBV4-1 | - | TRBD1 | TRBJ1-1
TGCGCCAGCAGCCAAGAGTATAATTGGACGCAGGGCTTTTTGAGGGAGCAGTACTTC | CASSQEYNWTQGFLREQYF | TRBV4-1 | - | - | TRBJ2-7
TGTGCCAGCGCCTCTTTGAGCGGGGGGGCGGTTGGGGAGACCCAGTACTTC | CASASLSGGAVGETQYF | TRBV9 | once | TRBD2 | TRBJ2-5
TGTGCCAGCCTTAACTCTGGGGCCAACGTCCTGACTTTC | CASLNSGANVLTF | TRBV6-5 | - | - | TRBJ2-6
TGTGCCAGCAGCCCTCTTACGAACCCGACAGATCAGCATTTT | CASSPLTNPTDQHF | TRBV7-8 | once | - | TRBJ1-5
TGTGCCAGCAGCTTATTACTAGCGGGCTACAATGAGCAGTTCTTC | CASSLLLAGYNEQFF | TRBV7-2 | - | TRBD2 | TRBJ2-1
TGTGCCAGCAGCGAACAGGGGGCTACCTACGAGCAGTACTTC | CASSEQGATYEQYF | TRBV7-9 | few | TRBD1 | TRBJ2-7
TGCAGCGTTGGACTAGCGGGGGGACAAGAGACCCAGTACTTC | CSVGLAGGQETQYF | TRBV29-1 | - | TRBD2 | TRBJ2-5
TGTGCCAGCAGCTTGGGACTAGCGGGGCGATTAGAGACCCAGTACTTC | CASSLGLAGRLETQYF | TRBV7-9 | - | TRBD2 | TRBJ2-5
TGTGCCAGCAGTGAAGCCCCCGGACTCGGGGAAAAACTGTTTTTT | CASSEAPGLGEKLFF | TRBV6-1 | - | - | TRBJ1-4
TGTGCCAGCAGTGGTTGCGGTTCAATGAACACTGAAGCTTTCTTT | CASSGCGSMNTEAFF | TRBV6-4 | - | - | TRBJ1-1
TGTGCCAGCAGCCCCCGAGGAGCGGGGCGGTCGACAGATACGCAGTATTTT | CASSPRGAGRSTDTQYF | TRBV5-4 | few | TRBD2 | TRBJ2-3
TGTGCCAGCAGCTTGTGGGACACTAACTATGGCTACACCTTC | CASSLWDTNYGYTF | TRBV5-5 | once | - | TRBJ1-2
TGTGCCAGCAGCACGGACTCTACTAACTATGGCTACACCTTC | CASSTDSTNYGYTF | TRBV5-5 | - | - | TRBJ1-2
TGCGCCAGCAGCCCTGAGTTAGCGGGGGGGCGGTACGAGCAGTACTTC | CASSPELAGGRYEQYF | TRBV10-2 | - | TRBD2 | TRBJ2-7
TGTGCCAGCCTTTATGCCGGCGGGGGATCCTACAATGAGCAGTTCTTC | CASLYAGGGSYNEQFF | TRBV7-2 | - | TRBD2 | TRBJ2-1
TGTGCCAGCAGCGCACCAACTAGCGGGGCCTACAATGAGCAGTTCTTC | CASSAPTSGAYNEQFF | TRBV9 | - | TRBD2 | TRBJ2-1
TGTGCCAGCAGACGGACAGGGGCGGAAGGCTACACCTTC | CASRRTGAEGYTF | TRBV28 | few | TRBD1 | TRBJ1-2
TGTGCCTGGAGTAGAACCGCGGAGACCCAGTACTTC | CAWSRTAETQYF | TRBV30 | - | - | TRBJ2-5
TGTGCCAGTAGTATGGGACAGGGGTTAGATACGCAGTATTTT | CASSMGQGLDTQYF | TRBV19 | - | TRBD1 | TRBJ2-3
TGCGCCAGCAGCTCAGCTCCGGGAGAACACAATGAGCAGTTCTTC | CASSSAPGEHNEQFF | TRBV5-1 | - | - | TRBJ2-1
TGTGCCAGCAGTGAAGTGTTTAGGCTAGCGTACGAGCAGTACTTC | CASSEVFRLAYEQYF | TRBV2 | - | - | TRBJ2-7
TGTGCCAGCAGCTTAATCCAGCGAGCTCCAAATTCACCCCTCCACTTT | CASSLIQRAPNSPLHF | TRBV7-8 | once | - | TRBJ1-6
TGCGCCAGCAGCCGAAGAGGGCAGGGGGCCAGTGGCACAGATACGCAGTATTTT | CASSRRGQGASGTDTQYF | TRBV4-3 | - | TRBD1 | TRBJ2-3
TGTGCCAGCAGCTTAGGAACAGGGGTGGTTAACTATGGCTACACCTTC | CASSLGTGVVNYGYTF | TRBV7-2 | - | TRBD1 | TRBJ1-2
TGTGCCAGCAGTCCTCAGGGCACCACTGAAGCTTTCTTT | CASSPQGTTEAFF | TRBV7-3 | - | - | TRBJ1-1
TGTGCCAGCAGCCGGGGACTAGCGGTGTACAATGAGCAGTTCTTC | CASSRGLAVYNEQFF | TRBV7-3 | - | TRBD2 | TRBJ2-1
TGTGCCAGCAGTTTATCAGGGTCAAGCTCTGGAAACACCATATATTTT | CASSLSGSSSGNTIYF | TRBV28 | - | - | TRBJ1-3
TGTGCCAGCAGCTACCTGACAGAAACCTACGAGCAGTACTTC | CASSYLTETYEQYF | TRBV13 | - | - | TRBJ2-7
TGTGCCAGCAGCCCCCCCTCGGGGATAGAGAACACCGGGGAGCTGTTTTTT | CASSPPSGIENTGELFF | TRBV7-8 | - | - | TRBJ2-2
TGTGCCAGCTCACCGTGGACAAGCTCCTACGAGCAGTACTTC | CASSPWTSSYEQYF | TRBV18 | - | - | TRBJ2-7
TGTGCCAGCAACCCTGACAGGGCGAGCAATCAGCCCCAGCATTTT | CASNPDRASNQPQHF | TRBV2 | - | TRBD1 | TRBJ1-5
TGTGCCAGCAGTTGGGGGCGGGATCAGCCCCAGCATTTT | CASSWGRDQPQHF | TRBV27 | once | - | TRBJ1-5
TGTGCCAGCAGTCCCGCCCTTAGGGAGGGCAACTATGGCTACACCTTC | CASSPALREGNYGYTF | TRBV9 | - | - | TRBJ1-2
TGTGCCAGTACCTCGGTTGGGACAGGGGGTCAGCCCCAGCATTTT | CASTSVGTGGQPQHF | TRBV19 | - | TRBD1 | TRBJ1-5
TGTGCCAGCTCACCAACAGGGGGCTACGAGCAGTACTTC | CASSPTGGYEQYF | TRBV18 | - | TRBD1 | TRBJ2-7
TGTGCCAGCAGTTTACTGTCCGCGGGACAGCATACGCAGTATTTT | CASSLLSAGQHTQYF | TRBV27 | - | - | TRBJ2-3
TGTGCCAGCAGTCAGACAGGGGATTATGGCTACACCTTC | CASSQTGDYGYTF | TRBV6-5 | few | TRBD1 | TRBJ1-2
TGTGCCAGCAGCCCAGGTGCCTGGGAGACCCAGTACTTC | CASSPGAWETQYF | TRBV9 | - | - | TRBJ2-5
TGTGCCAGTAGTATAATGAGAGGAAATGAAAAACTGTTTTTT | CASSIMRGNEKLFF | TRBV19 | - | - | TRBJ1-4
TGTGCCAGCAGCCCGGGGACCGGGGGGAGCCAGCCCCAGCATTTT | CASSPGTGGSQPQHF | TRBV27 | - | - | TRBJ1-5
TGTGCCAGCAGCTTGGGACAGCAACAAGAGACCCAGTACTTC | CASSLGQQQETQYF | TRBV11-2 | - | TRBD1 | TRBJ2-5
TGTGCCAGCAGCTTAGTGTCTAATGAGCAGTTCTTC | CASSLVSNEQFF | TRBV7-2 | - | - | TRBJ2-1